These T cell receptor beta chains were read from a single sample in a study of lymphopenia after photon versus proton radiotherapy. The protocol was immunoSEQ multiplex PCR, while the TCRdb copy is restricted to in-frame clones and leaves out a portion. Of around 160,000 clones listed, 70% to 90% were seen once; the top ten hold about 4.3%. Sample: peripheral blood, taken from a patient treated with photon-based radiotherapy. The receptors shown here come from a man aged 50 to 60 with gastric cancer. Both conserved end residues are part of each CDR3. A D gene is named only where the DNA matches it firmly. The listing skips clone size in some rows; elsewhere it reads once, few, many or a size class.

clone size,V gene,J gene,D gene,CDR3 protein,CDR3 DNA
.,TRBV5-1,TRBJ2-3,TRBD2,CASNVAGSTDTQYF,TGCGCCAGCAACGTAGCGGGAAGCACAGATACGCAGTATTTT
.,TRBV30,TRBJ1-5,.,CAWSTRGGNQPQHF,TGTGCCTGGAGTACCAGGGGAGGCAATCAGCCCCAGCATTTT
.,TRBV5-1,TRBJ1-2,TRBD1,CASSPGTAIRGYTF,TGCGCCAGCAGTCCCGGGACAGCGATTCGAGGCTACACCTTC
.,TRBV27,TRBJ2-7,TRBD1,CASSWVRGSHEQYF,TGTGCCAGCAGTTGGGTCAGGGGGAGCCACGAGCAGTACTTC
.,TRBV5-1,TRBJ2-7,.,CASSGDFSYEQYF,TGCGCCAGCAGCGGGGACTTCTCCTACGAGCAGTACTTC
.,TRBV2,TRBJ2-5,.,CASKGRLVVETQYF,TGTGCCAGCAAAGGGCGGCTAGTCGTGGAGACCCAGTACTTC
once,TRBV6-5,TRBJ1-3,.,CASSYSPKASGNTIYF,TGTGCCAGCAGTTACTCACCGAAGGCCTCTGGAAACACCATATATTTT
.,TRBV7-2,TRBJ1-1,TRBD1,CASSPGQVYTEAFF,TGTGCCAGCAGCCCGGGACAGGTGTACACTGAAGCTTTCTTT
.,TRBV19,TRBJ1-5,.,CASSVGRNSNQPQHF,TGTGCCAGTAGTGTGGGACGGAATAGCAATCAGCCCCAGCATTTT
.,TRBV28,TRBJ1-2,.,CASSHPSEGNYGYTF,TGTGCCAGCAGCCACCCCTCGGAGGGGAACTATGGCTACACCTTC
once,TRBV5-5,TRBJ1-4,TRBD1,CASSIGQVINEKLFF,TGTGCCAGCAGCATAGGACAGGTCATTAATGAAAAACTGTTTTTT
once,TRBV7-8,TRBJ1-2,.,CASSLDWQGLYGYTF,TGTGCCAGCAGCTTAGATTGGCAGGGCCTCTATGGCTACACCTTC
.,TRBV18,TRBJ1-1,.,CASSKLQELTEAFF,TGTGCCAGCTCAAAGTTACAGGAGCTCACTGAAGCTTTCTTT
.,TRBV11-2,TRBJ2-3,.,CASSLGLSTDTQYF,TGTGCCAGCAGCTTAGGTTTGTCCACAGATACGCAGTATTTT
.,TRBV18,TRBJ2-2,TRBD2,CASSPTSGSSTGELFF,TGTGCCAGCTCACCGACTAGCGGGAGTTCCACCGGGGAGCTGTTTTTT
.,TRBV27,TRBJ1-5,.,CASSLSGTAHQPQHF,TGTGCCAGCAGTTTATCCGGGACCGCACATCAGCCCCAGCATTTT
.,TRBV18,TRBJ2-2,.,CASSHGTTNTGELFF,TGTGCCAGCTCGCACGGGACAACGAACACCGGGGAGCTGTTTTTT
.,TRBV19,TRBJ1-2,TRBD1,CASSIGGTGGLGYTF,TGTGCCAGTAGTATAGGCGGGACAGGGGGTTTAGGCTACACCTTC
.,TRBV6-6,TRBJ2-7,TRBD1,CASSYRGDRYYEQYF,TGTGCCAGCAGTTACAGGGGGGACAGGTACTACGAGCAGTACTTC
.,TRBV19,TRBJ2-7,TRBD2,CASSLASGEYEQYF,TGTGCCAGTAGTTTGGCTAGCGGGGAATACGAGCAGTACTTC
.,TRBV6-5,TRBJ1-1,.,CASRPGIFMGAFF,TGTGCCAGCAGACCCGGGATTTTCATGGGGGCTTTCTTT
once,TRBV11-2,TRBJ2-2,TRBD2,CASSRTSGRRGELFF,TGTGCCAGCAGCCGGACTAGCGGGAGGCGGGGGGAGCTGTTTTTT
many,TRBV28,TRBJ1-2,.,CASSSPFGADYGYTF,TGTGCCAGCAGTTCCCCCTTCGGGGCTGACTATGGCTACACCTTC
.,TRBV20-1,TRBJ2-7,.,CSAQGGYEQYF,TGCAGTGCTCAGGGAGGCTACGAGCAGTACTTC
.,TRBV28,TRBJ2-5,.,CASSSIGWGSQETQYF,TGTGCCAGCAGTTCGATCGGTTGGGGGTCCCAAGAGACCCAGTACTTC
.,TRBV18,TRBJ1-5,.,CASSPPDLRGNQPQHF,TGTGCCAGCTCACCCCCCGACCTAAGGGGCAATCAGCCCCAGCATTTT
.,TRBV27,TRBJ2-7,TRBD2,CASSSPGLAGGPHEQYF,TGTGCCAGCAGTTCACCGGGACTAGCGGGAGGGCCCCACGAGCAGTACTTC
few,TRBV2,TRBJ1-1,.,CASSPQTGSTEAFF,TGTGCCAGCAGTCCGCAGACAGGATCCACTGAAGCTTTCTTT
.,TRBV29-1,TRBJ2-7,TRBD2,CSVEDRAGGYEQYF,TGCAGCGTTGAAGATCGAGCGGGAGGTTACGAGCAGTACTTC
once,TRBV6-1,TRBJ1-2,.,CASTTEISGYTF,TGTGCCAGCACAACAGAGATTAGTGGCTACACCTTC
.,TRBV27,TRBJ2-3,.,CASSWTGPTDTQYF,TGTGCCAGCAGTTGGACGGGGCCCACAGATACGCAGTATTTT
once,TRBV20-1,TRBJ1-1,.,CSVGLNTEAFF,TGCAGTGTCGGTTTGAACACTGAAGCTTTCTTT
.,TRBV18,TRBJ1-5,.,CASSPLPGTIGNQPQHF,TGTGCCAGCTCACCACTTCCAGGGACTATAGGCAATCAGCCCCAGCATTTT
.,TRBV5-1,TRBJ1-4,.,CASSLAPGEKLFF,TGCGCCAGCAGCTTGGCACCCGGGGAAAAACTGTTTTTT
.,TRBV5-6,TRBJ1-5,.,CASSLGGGDAQPQHF,TGTGCCAGCAGCTTGGGGGGAGGGGATGCACAGCCCCAGCATTTT
.,TRBV20-1,TRBJ2-7,.,CSASISEEQYF,TGCAGTGCTAGCATTAGCGAGGAGCAGTACTTC
.,TRBV6-7,TRBJ1-4,.,CASSYSATPLAGDEKLFF,TGTGCCAGCAGTTACTCCGCAACTCCCTTGGCGGGAGATGAAAAACTGTTTTTT
.,TRBV6-5,TRBJ2-7,.,CASLGLAPGYEQYF,TGTGCCAGCTTAGGGCTAGCGCCAGGTTACGAGCAGTACTTC
.,TRBV2,TRBJ1-3,.,CASSELGTGNTIYF,TGTGCCAGCAGTGAATTGGGGACTGGAAACACCATATATTTT
.,TRBV19,TRBJ2-7,TRBD1,CASSPRQGSGEQYF,TGTGCCAGTAGCCCACGACAGGGGTCGGGGGAGCAGTACTTC
once,TRBV18,TRBJ2-1,.,CASSPSPENEQFF,TGTGCCAGCTCACCAAGCCCAGAGAATGAGCAGTTCTTC
once,TRBV13,TRBJ2-3,TRBD2,CASSLGLAGELDTQYF,TGTGCCAGCAGCTTAGGACTAGCGGGAGAGCTAGATACGCAGTATTTT
.,TRBV7-9,TRBJ1-4,.,CASSYGAPFNEKLFF,TGTGCCAGCAGTTACGGGGCCCCCTTTAATGAAAAACTGTTTTTT
.,TRBV5-1,TRBJ1-4,TRBD1,CASSLYGQGLGNEKLFF,TGCGCCAGCAGCTTGTACGGACAGGGTTTGGGGAATGAAAAACTGTTTTTT
few,TRBV5-1,TRBJ1-1,.,CASSFGGGTEAFF,TGCGCCAGCAGCTTCGGAGGGGGTACTGAAGCTTTCTTT
.,TRBV4-1,TRBJ2-3,TRBD2,CASSQAGLARTTDTQYF,TGCGCCAGCAGCCAAGCGGGACTAGCGAGAACCACAGATACGCAGTATTTT
.,TRBV18,TRBJ1-3,TRBD1,CASSPTGLLSGNTIYF,TGTGCCAGCTCACCGACAGGGCTTCTTTCCGGAAACACCATATATTTT
few,TRBV11-2,TRBJ1-5,TRBD1,CASSIDRGQPQHF,TGTGCCAGCAGCATAGACAGGGGACAGCCCCAGCATTTT
.,TRBV5-1,TRBJ2-3,.,CASSLAPGVVDTQYF,TGCGCCAGCAGCTTGGCCCCGGGAGTGGTGGATACGCAGTATTTT
.,TRBV6-1,TRBJ2-2,.,CATMRDLNTGELFF,TGTGCCACCATGCGGGACCTGAACACCGGGGAGCTGTTTTTT
.,TRBV5-1,TRBJ1-4,.,CASSEGGGATNEKLFF,TGCGCCAGCAGTGAGGGGGGAGGTGCAACTAATGAAAAACTGTTTTTT
once,TRBV5-4,TRBJ2-1,.,CASSLEARSEQFF,TGTGCCAGCAGCTTGGAGGCGCGTTCGGAGCAGTTCTTC
.,TRBV12-5,TRBJ1-2,.,CASGLVLGALPGEGYTF,TGTGCTAGTGGTTTGGTATTAGGGGCTCTCCCCGGGGAAGGCTACACCTTC
few,TRBV4-1,TRBJ2-1,.,CASSQEGLASYNEQFF,TGCGCCAGCAGCCAAGAGGGGCTAGCTTCCTACAATGAGCAGTTCTTC
.,TRBV7-6,TRBJ2-3,TRBD2,CASSRAPAGITDTQYF,TGTGCCAGCAGCCGTGCTCCAGCGGGGATCACAGATACGCAGTATTTT
.,TRBV6-6,TRBJ2-7,TRBD1,CASSPHRGPNEQYF,TGTGCCAGCAGTCCACACAGGGGTCCTAACGAGCAGTACTTC
.,TRBV7-2,TRBJ1-4,.,CASSLGVFFNEKLFF,TGTGCCAGCAGCCTAGGGGTTTTCTTTAATGAAAAACTGTTTTTT
.,TRBV5-8,TRBJ1-4,.,CASSPRRGKGEKLFF,TGTGCCAGCAGTCCGCGAAGAGGGAAAGGTGAAAAACTGTTTTTT
.,TRBV7-8,TRBJ1-3,.,CASRLGRGSSGNTIYF,TGTGCCAGCAGATTGGGACGAGGATCCTCTGGAAACACCATATATTTT